The 22 T cell receptor beta chains reported below all come from one sample, sequenced in a study of T cell responses to AZD1222 COVID-19 vaccine. Assay: immunoSEQ multiplex PCR; the TCRdb copy retains only in-frame clones and omits some. The table includes more than 100,000 clones, 85% to 90% detected once. Sequencing was performed on peripheral blood, taken on day 0 of AZD1222 vaccination. These receptors were obtained from an adult in good health.

The V call is TRBV30, the J call TRBJ2-2; a possible D gene is TRBD1 (6 bases). Trimming pared 2 bases from V and 1 base from J, leaving 11 bases between. The CDR3 has 15 amino acids. Germline assignment: CDR1 GTSNPN and CDR2 SVGIG (reference sequence). As DNA, the CDR3 is TGTGCCTGGAGTCCGCTGGGACAGAACACCGGGGAGCTGTTTTTT. This translates into CAWSPLGQNTGELFF.

The chain carries TRBV10-3 and TRBJ1-1; D call uncertain. This CDR3 region has 13 residues. The V gene's germline CDR1 is ENHRY and CDR2 SYGVKD. V shed 11 bases and J shed 8 bases, with 21 bases lying between them. DNA for the CDR3: TGTGCCTCTGGCCCCGGTATCTCCCCGGAAGCTTTCTTT. Translated: CASGPGISPEAFF.

This clone was detected only a few times. This CDR3 is CASSRQGFDYGYTF. Written as DNA, the CDR3 is TGTGCCAGCAGTCGACAGGGTTTCGATTATGGCTACACCTTC. This chain uses TRBV28 with TRBJ1-2; 7 bases align to TRBD1. The germline V gene has CDR1 MDHEN and CDR2 SYDVKM. CDR3 length equals 14 residues. Trimming removed 5 bases from V and 5 bases from J; junction bases left unmatched: 8.

The gene calls are TRBV28 and TRBJ2-3; 12 bases agree with TRBD2. The CDR3 length is 14 residues. J lost 6 bases, V lost 7 bases, and 5 bases had no gene match. Germline V lookup: CDR1 MDHEN, CDR2 SYDVKM. The CDR3 DNA follows: TGTGCCAGCACTAGCGGGGGGGCGGGGGATACGCAGTATTTT. Amino acid sequence: CASTSGGAGDTQYF.

The V and J genes are TRBV10-3 and TRBJ1-1; D ambiguous. The CDR3 spans 15 residues. V was pared by 4 bases and J by 4 bases, with 16 bases between. The germline CDR1 and CDR2 sequences are ENHRY and SYGVKD. The CDR3: CAISGMGVWGTEAFF. In DNA form, the CDR3 reads TGTGCCATCAGTGGGATGGGAGTTTGGGGCACTGAAGCTTTCTTT.

The V call is TRBV5-1, the J call TRBJ2-4; D is possibly TRBD2 (6 bases). V was cut by 5 bases and J by 0 bases, with 12 bases left in between. Germline loops: CDR1 SGHRS, CDR2 YFSETQ. The CDR3 loop spans 15 amino acids. The CDR3, as DNA: TGCGCCAGCAGAGACGGGGGACTAGCCAAAAACATTCAGTACTTC. Its protein product is CASRDGGLAKNIQYF.

The V and J genes are TRBV3-1 (or the pseudogene TRBV3-2) and TRBJ1-3; D unclear. Between the trimmed V and J ends, which lost 2 bases and 4 bases, there was a span of 15 bases. Germline lookup yields CDR1 LGHDT and CDR2 YNNKEL (reference sequence). CDR3 length: 16 residues. CDR3 nucleotides: TGTGCCAGCAGCCAAAGACTCCCGACGGGGGGAAACACCATATATTTT. Amino acid sequence: CASSQRLPTGGNTIYF.

Only one count was recorded for this clone. The V call is TRBV7-9, the J call TRBJ1-5; 7 bases agree with TRBD1. The J segment lost 0 bases and the V segment lost 6 bases, leaving 5 bases of the junction unmatched. From germline, CDR1 is SEHNR and CDR2 FQNEAQ (reference sequence). This CDR3 region has 15 residues. CDR3 sequence reads: CASSAWDSSNQPQHF. The CDR3 nucleotides read TGTGCCAGCAGTGCCTGGGACAGTAGCAATCAGCCCCAGCATTTT.

The chain couples TRBV7-9 to TRBJ1-3; D might be TRBD1 (5 bases). Germline loops: CDR1 SEHNR, CDR2 FQNEAQ (reference sequence). V lost 5 bases and J lost 0, with 14 bases in between. The CDR3 runs 16 residues. The CDR3 sequence: CASSPRRQSSGNTIYF. The CDR3 DNA is TGTGCCAGCAGCCCCCGGCGACAGAGCTCTGGAAACACCATATATTTT.

The rearrangement uses TRBV5-4 and TRBJ2-2; maybe TRBD1 (5 bases). Trimming took off 0 bases at V and 7 bases at J, with 10 bases between the two ends. CDR1 is SGHNT, CDR2 YYREEE, per germline (reference sequence). The CDR3 loop spans 14 amino acids. In DNA, the CDR3 is TGTGCCAGCAGCTTGGTTGGGGCGGTCGGGGAGCTGTTTTTT. It yields the protein CASSLVGAVGELFF.

The V gene is TRBV19, the J gene TRBJ2-7, with D hard to call. Germline CDR1 is LNHDA and CDR2 is SQIVND (reference sequence). V was pared by 5 bases and J by 5 bases, with 19 bases between. The CDR3 loop spans 15 amino acids. The CDR3 sequence: CASSPAGSSNHEQYF. As DNA, the CDR3 is TGTGCCAGTAGTCCTGCCGGGTCCTCTAACCACGAGCAGTACTTC.

V gene TRBV18 combines with J gene TRBJ2-7; D is unresolved. Germline CDR1 is KGHSH and CDR2 is LQKENI. The CDR3 contains 12 residues. Trimming cost V 3 bases and J 5 bases, with 8 bases left between them. This CDR3 reads CASSPNTNEQYF. CDR3 DNA sequence: TGTGCCAGCTCACCCAACACCAACGAGCAGTACTTC.

The V call is TRBV25-1, the J call TRBJ2-7; D unresolved. CDR1 is MGHDK, CDR2 SYGVNS, per germline. This CDR3 is 16 amino acids long. V lost 5 bases, J lost 2 bases, and 19 bases lay in between. The CDR3 spells CASSPRASSFAYEQYF. The CDR3 bases are TGTGCCAGCAGTCCCCGGGCCAGCAGCTTTGCCTACGAGCAGTACTTC.

The V and J genes are TRBV6-2 or TRBV6-3 and TRBJ2-7, with D tentatively TRBD2 (6 bases). Germline V gene lookup returns CDR1 MNHEY and CDR2 SVGEGT. Trimming removed 5 bases at V and 4 bases at J, with 12 bases between. This CDR3 region has 13 residues. CDR3 DNA: TGTGCCAGCAGTCGACTAGTAAGGTACGAGCAGTACTTC. It is translated as CASSRLVRYEQYF.

The CDR3 sequence is CASSYGLAGGPETQYF. The CDR3 nucleotides are TGTGCCAGCAGTTACGGACTAGCGGGGGGGCCAGAGACCCAGTACTTC. The J gene is TRBJ2-5, the V gene TRBV6-5; 15 bases are shared with TRBD2. The junction had 2 bases not matched to a gene; V was cut back by 2 bases and J by 4 bases. Germline CDR1 reads MNHEY; CDR2 reads SVGAGI. CDR3 length equals 16 residues.

The V call is TRBV11-3, the J call TRBJ2-3; D is possibly TRBD1 or TRBD2 (5 bases each). Looked up from germline, CDR1 is SGHNT and CDR2 is YENEEA. This CDR3 region has 13 residues. V was cut by 1 base and J by 9 bases, with 11 bases left in between. The CDR3 is CASSLARGATQYF. The CDR3 DNA sequence: TGTGCCAGCAGCTTAGCCCGAGGGGCCACGCAGTATTTT.

CDR3 coding DNA: TGCGCCAGCAGCTTGGTACTACAGAGGGAAGCTTTCTTT. Translated, it gives CASSLVLQREAFF. The chain has TRBV5-1 and TRBJ1-1; D is uncertain. Germline values: CDR1 SGHRS, CDR2 YFSETQ. The CDR3 is 13 residues long. The ends were cut back, 0 bases at V and 8 bases at J, with 11 bases in the middle.

This chain joins TRBV7-2 and TRBJ2-3, with TRBD1 identical over 9 bases. The length of the CDR3 is 18 residues. Germline loops: CDR1 SGHTA, CDR2 FQGNSA. The V and J ends lost 5 bases and 8 bases, in that order; junction bases with no gene match: 20. The CDR3, as DNA: TGTGCCAGCAGCCCCGGGACAGGGTTTTCGACGGTGGGAGGTACGCAGTATTTT. Encoded protein: CASSPGTGFSTVGGTQYF.

The chain combines TRBV29-1 with TRBJ2-7; 7 bases are shared with TRBD2. With V trimmed by 6 bases and J by 2 bases, 7 bases remained unmatched. The CDR3 runs 13 residues. Germline V lookup: CDR1 SQVTM, CDR2 ANQGSEA. Here the CDR3 reads CSVTGTTAYEQYF. In DNA form, the CDR3 reads TGCAGCGTCACCGGGACTACCGCCTACGAGCAGTACTTC.

This clone was observed a handful of times. The chain has TRBV6-2 or TRBV6-3 and TRBJ2-7; maybe TRBD2 (6 bases). V was pared by 0 bases and J by 3 bases, with 9 bases between. This CDR3 is built from 14 residues. Germline V lookup: CDR1 MNHEY, CDR2 SVGEGT. CDR3 nucleotides: TGTGCCAGCAGTTACTCGTGGAGGGGCTACGAGCAGTACTTC. This sequence encodes CASSYSWRGYEQYF.

The rearrangement uses TRBV4-3 and TRBJ2-1; tentatively, D is TRBD2 (6 bases). The germline V gene encodes CDR1 LGHNA and CDR2 YSLEER. Trimming left V 5 bases short and J 2 bases short, with 13 bases between. The CDR3 covers 15 residues. The CDR3 protein is CASSRTKRTYNEQFF. In nucleotides, the CDR3 is TGCGCCAGCAGCAGGACTAAGCGAACCTACAATGAGCAGTTCTTC.

CDR3 DNA: TGTGCCAGCAGTTACGGACTAGCGGGAAAAGATACGCAGTATTTT. Translation gives CASSYGLAGKDTQYF. V usage is TRBV6-5 and J usage is TRBJ2-3, with TRBD2 matching over 12 bases. This CDR3 comprises 15 residues. The germline gives CDR1 MNHEY, CDR2 SVGAGI. The trim removed 2 bases at V and 5 bases at J, leaving 2 bases unmatched.